This is a list of T cell receptor beta chains from one sample in a study of T-cell reconstitution after alpha-beta-depleted transplantation in children. A single record per CDR3 protein comes from TCRdb applying MiXCR to the PCR reads. This sample carries about 610,000 distinct CDR3 sequences, over 9.5% of them seen once, and the ten largest clones take about 4.2%. Material: PBMCs from the stem cell graft donor, obtained from the stem cell graft. Receptors were obtained from a human donor who donated a stem cell graft to a child with acute myeloid leukemia. Both conserved end residues are part of each CDR3. The D gene is left open where the match is weak. Clone size appears in some rows only: once, few, many, or a class for an expanded clone.

abundance: many
v_gene: TRBV29-1
d_gene: -
j_gene: TRBJ2-2
CDR3nt: TGCAGCGTTGTCGACGGAGGTTACACCGGGGAGCTGTTTTTT
CDR3aa: CSVVDGGYTGELFF

abundance: many
v_gene: TRBV2
d_gene: -
j_gene: TRBJ1-6
CDR3nt: TGTGCCAGCAGTTCAGGGGCCTATAGCTCCTATAATTCACCCCTCCACTTT
CDR3aa: CASSSGAYSSYNSPLHF

abundance: many
v_gene: TRBV6-1
d_gene: -
j_gene: TRBJ1-2
CDR3nt: TGTGCCAGCAGTGAAGCCTTCGGGGTTCTCTACACCTTC
CDR3aa: CASSEAFGVLYTF

abundance: -
v_gene: TRBV29-1
d_gene: -
j_gene: TRBJ1-2
CDR3nt: TGCAGCGTTGTCAATAGGTTAAACTATGGCTACACCTTC
CDR3aa: CSVVNRLNYGYTF

abundance: many
v_gene: TRBV24-1
d_gene: -
j_gene: TRBJ2-5
CDR3nt: TGTGCCACCAGTGATTTGCAATCCCAGTACTTC
CDR3aa: CATSDLQSQYF

abundance: -
v_gene: TRBV7-8
d_gene: TRBD2
j_gene: TRBJ2-3
CDR3nt: TGTGCCGGGGCCCAGCGGGAGGGAAACACAGATACGCAGTATTTT
CDR3aa: CAGAQREGNTDTQYF

abundance: many
v_gene: TRBV20-1
d_gene: TRBD1
j_gene: TRBJ1-3
CDR3nt: TGCAGTGCCCTGAGGGACAGCCTACCCTCTGGAAACACCATATATTTT
CDR3aa: CSALRDSLPSGNTIYF

abundance: few
v_gene: TRBV2
d_gene: -
j_gene: TRBJ1-5
CDR3nt: TGTGCCAGCGATTCACCCAATCAGCCCCAGCATTTT
CDR3aa: CASDSPNQPQHF

abundance: few
v_gene: TRBV6-2/TRBV6-3
d_gene: TRBD1
j_gene: TRBJ1-5
CDR3nt: TGTGCCAGCAGTTACTCGTCGACAGGGGAAACCAATCAGCCCCAGCATTTT
CDR3aa: CASSYSSTGETNQPQHF

abundance: many
v_gene: TRBV5-4
d_gene: TRBD2
j_gene: TRBJ2-3
CDR3nt: TGTGCCAGCAGCTTGGCCAGGGCTAGCGGGAGGACAGATACGCAGTATTTT
CDR3aa: CASSLARASGRTDTQYF

abundance: -
v_gene: TRBV12-3/TRBV12-4
d_gene: -
j_gene: TRBJ2-4
CDR3nt: TGTGCCAGCAGTCCGACGACTGGTTCGAACATTCAGTACTTC
CDR3aa: CASSPTTGSNIQYF

abundance: -
v_gene: TRBV28
d_gene: TRBD1
j_gene: TRBJ2-3
CDR3nt: TGTGCCAGCAGTTCGCCCCAGGGACAGGGCACAGATACGCAGTATTTT
CDR3aa: CASSSPQGQGTDTQYF

abundance: -
v_gene: TRBV18
d_gene: -
j_gene: TRBJ1-1
CDR3nt: TGTGCCAGCTCACCACCTGAGGGGGAAGTCACTGAAGCTTTCTTT
CDR3aa: CASSPPEGEVTEAFF

abundance: few
v_gene: TRBV15
d_gene: TRBD1
j_gene: TRBJ1-6
CDR3nt: TGTGCCACCAGCAGAGAGCAGGGGGTAGGTTCACCCCTCCACTTT
CDR3aa: CATSREQGVGSPLHF

abundance: few
v_gene: TRBV19
d_gene: -
j_gene: TRBJ1-1
CDR3nt: TGTGCCAGTAAAGGGACGGCCTATCGGACTGAAGCTTTCTTT
CDR3aa: CASKGTAYRTEAFF

abundance: many
v_gene: TRBV12-3/TRBV12-4
d_gene: -
j_gene: TRBJ2-7
CDR3nt: TGTGCCAGCAGTTTTAATCTCTACGAGCAGTACTTC
CDR3aa: CASSFNLYEQYF

abundance: many
v_gene: TRBV5-6
d_gene: -
j_gene: TRBJ2-7
CDR3nt: TGTGCCAGCAGCTTGGCCGGCGGGGCGAGGTCCTACGAGCAGTACTTC
CDR3aa: CASSLAGGARSYEQYF

abundance: many
v_gene: TRBV9
d_gene: TRBD2
j_gene: TRBJ2-1
CDR3nt: TGTGCCAGCAGCCCCACCCCCGGGGGAGCGGGAGCGAGCAATGAGCAGTTCTTC
CDR3aa: CASSPTPGGAGASNEQFF

abundance: -
v_gene: TRBV20-1
d_gene: -
j_gene: TRBJ2-7
CDR3nt: TGCAGTGCTAGAGAACAAGAGACCTACGAGCAGTACTTC
CDR3aa: CSAREQETYEQYF

abundance: few
v_gene: TRBV20-1
d_gene: -
j_gene: TRBJ1-5
CDR3nt: TGCAGTGCTAGAGTCCCCAGGGGCAATCAGCCCCAGCATTTT
CDR3aa: CSARVPRGNQPQHF